The rows below give T cell receptor beta chains drawn from one sample of a study of beta chain features in type 1 diabetes. Assay: immunoSEQ multiplex PCR; the TCRdb copy retains only in-frame clones and omits some. The data show some 240,000 clones, approximately 16% seen once. The sequencing sample was made of naive CD4+ T cells from blood. These receptors were obtained from a man aged 25-40 years with type 1 diabetes. Both conserved end residues are part of each CDR3. The order of the fields is D gene, V gene, clone size, J gene, CDR3 protein, CDR3 DNA. D genes are given only for firm matches. For some rows the clone size is stated as once, few or many, or as a class when expanded; others skip it.

NA	TRBV10-3	NA	TRBJ2-1	CAIREQQIDNEQFF	TGTGCCATCAGAGAGCAACAGATCGACAATGAGCAGTTCTTC
TRBD1	TRBV5-4	few	TRBJ2-3	CASSPRQGTDTQYF	TGTGCCAGCAGCCCCAGACAGGGAACAGATACGCAGTATTTT
TRBD1	TRBV28	NA	TRBJ1-2	CASSLGDRGYGYTF	TGTGCCAGCAGTTTAGGAGACAGGGGCTATGGCTACACCTTC
TRBD2	TRBV7-9	once	TRBJ2-7	CASSIIAGSYEQYF	TGTGCCAGCAGCATTATAGCGGGCTCCTACGAGCAGTACTTC
NA	TRBV29-1	few	TRBJ2-5	CSVQARFQETQYF	TGCAGCGTCCAGGCTAGGTTTCAAGAGACCCAGTACTTC
TRBD1	TRBV2	few	TRBJ2-1	CASSEEGQVQFF	TGTGCCAGCAGTGAAGAGGGACAGGTGCAGTTCTTC
NA	TRBV30	NA	TRBJ1-4	CAWIPGATNEKLFF	TGTGCCTGGATCCCGGGGGCAACTAATGAAAAACTGTTTTTT
NA	TRBV29-1	NA	TRBJ2-1	CSVEAKGSYNEQFF	TGCAGCGTTGAGGCGAAGGGGTCCTACAATGAGCAGTTCTTC
NA	TRBV28	NA	TRBJ2-5	CASSLGSRQETQYF	TGTGCCAGCAGTTTGGGGTCCCGCCAAGAGACCCAGTACTTC
NA	TRBV7-2	few	TRBJ2-5	CASSGGGRQETQYF	TGTGCCAGCAGCGGAGGAGGGCGCCAAGAGACCCAGTACTTC
TRBD2	TRBV5-6	NA	TRBJ2-7	CASSRTSGPYEQYF	TGTGCCAGCAGCCGGACTAGCGGACCCTACGAGCAGTACTTC
TRBD2	TRBV9	NA	TRBJ2-1	CASSVASGGYNEQFF	TGTGCCAGCAGCGTAGCTTCGGGAGGTTACAATGAGCAGTTCTTC
NA	TRBV4-3	few	TRBJ2-5	CASSPRGALGSETQYF	TGCGCCAGCAGCCCCCGAGGAGCATTGGGGTCAGAGACCCAGTACTTC
TRBD2	TRBV28	few	TRBJ2-7	CASRSGGHSYEQYF	TGTGCCAGCAGGTCGGGGGGTCACTCCTACGAGCAGTACTTC
TRBD2	TRBV7-6	NA	TRBJ2-1	CASSVTSGVNEQFF	TGTGCCAGCAGCGTAACTAGCGGGGTCAATGAGCAGTTCTTC
NA	TRBV10-3	NA	TRBJ2-1	CAISGGPYNEQFF	TGTGCCATCAGTGGGGGACCCTACAATGAGCAGTTCTTC
TRBD2	TRBV7-7	few	TRBJ2-5	CASSLGLAGLETQYF	TGTGCTAGCAGCTTAGGACTAGCGGGACTTGAGACCCAGTACTTC
NA	TRBV13	NA	TRBJ2-5	CASSSWTRQETQYF	TGTGCCAGCAGCTCCTGGACACGACAAGAGACCCAGTACTTC
TRBD1	TRBV29-1	NA	TRBJ2-5	CSERPGQTQETQYF	TGCAGCGAAAGACCGGGACAGACGCAAGAGACCCAGTACTTC
TRBD2	TRBV10-3	NA	TRBJ2-5	CAISDGGGRAWETQYF	TGTGCCATCAGTGATGGGGGCGGGAGGGCCTGGGAGACCCAGTACTTC
TRBD2	TRBV7-2	NA	TRBJ2-7	CASSSTSGNNYEQYF	TGTGCCAGCAGCTCGACTAGCGGAAACAACTACGAGCAGTACTTC
NA	TRBV6-1	NA	TRBJ2-5	CASSQNLQETQYF	TGTGCCAGCAGTCAAAACTTACAAGAGACCCAGTACTTC
TRBD1	TRBV10-3	few	TRBJ2-4	CAISLGQGVKNIQYF	TGTGCCATCAGCTTAGGACAGGGGGTTAAAAACATTCAGTACTTC
NA	TRBV13	NA	TRBJ2-3	CASSSASAADTQYF	TGTGCCAGCAGCTCCGCTAGCGCCGCAGATACGCAGTATTTT
NA	TRBV29-1	many	TRBJ2-1	CSVTGQEQFF	TGCAGCGTTACAGGGCAGGAGCAGTTCTTC
NA	TRBV4-1	NA	TRBJ2-1	CASSQDYRNEQFF	TGCGCCAGCAGCCAAGATTACAGAAATGAGCAGTTCTTC
NA	TRBV6-5	NA	TRBJ1-1	CASSYRGEAFF	TGTGCCAGCAGTTACAGAGGTGAAGCTTTCTTT
TRBD2	TRBV10-3	few	TRBJ2-1	CAISDSIGTSGGPLEQFF	TGTGCCATCAGTGATTCGATAGGGACTAGCGGGGGCCCTTTGGAGCAGTTCTTC
NA	TRBV5-4	few	TRBJ2-3	CASSLVSLGDTQYF	TGTGCCAGCAGCTTGGTTTCCTTAGGGGATACGCAGTATTTT
NA	TRBV7-2	few	TRBJ2-2	CASSPSGYGELFF	TGTGCCAGCAGCCCTTCTGGGTACGGGGAGCTGTTTTTT